This T cell receptor (beta chain) was recovered during a study of blood T cell repertoires in COVID-19. Across the study: COVID-19 samples from acute and convalescent phases originated in the United States, Italy and Spain.

V was cut by 6 bases and J by 5 bases, with 12 bases left in between. The length of the CDR3 is 12 residues. Germline V gives CDR1 SGHDT, CDR2 YYEEEE. Only in-frame clones appear in the TCRdb table, and some are missing; sequencing was by immunoSEQ multiplex PCR. Among 300,000 to 400,000 clones, roughly 88% were seen once, and the ten largest hold around 0.95%. Material for sequencing was PBMCs or T cells enriched from blood (not recorded which). J is TRBJ2-7 and V is TRBV5-6; possible D gene TRBD1, 6 bases. The receptor was isolated from a woman under 40 with acute COVID-19. Written as DNA, the CDR3 is TGTGCCAGCACCTCCCAGGGGCACGAGCAGTACTTC. Translating it yields CASTSQGHEQYF.